This record looks at one TCR beta chain sequence and its context. What it binds is unknown. Researchers ran the PCR with 60 Vbeta and 13 Jbeta primers. The data were produced by immunoSEQ multiplex PCR, yet TCRdb's version contains in-frame clones alone and is incomplete. In the table there are about 140,000 clones, about four fifths of which are singletons. The entry originates in a study of cytomegalovirus exposure and HLA in healthy donors. This CDR3 is built from 16 residues. Germline V gene sequence: CDR1 SGHRS, CDR2 YFSETQ. V was clipped by 1 base and J by 0 bases; unmatched bases: 5. Whole-study results and caveats: In a later analysis, 16,951 TCR beta sequences were associated with HLA alleles at 0.05 false discovery rate. An analysis was carried out later, and it reportedly showed fewer N-insertions in an Asian-associated ancestry cluster than the approximately 610-donor mean. Donors were assumed by presence/absence analyses to have roughly uniform sequencing depth.

This chain joins TRBV5-1 and TRBJ1-1, with 8 bases lining up with TRBD1. The TCR sequence derives from a man aged 35-49 years in good health and CMV-seropositive. The specimen sequenced was PBMCs. The CDR3, as DNA: TGCGCCAGCAGCTTGCGCCAGGGGGCTATGAACACTGAAGCTTTCTTT. As protein: CASSLRQGAMNTEAFF.